The 26 T cell receptor beta chains in this list originate from one sample, sequenced in a study of T-cell reconstitution after alpha-beta-depleted transplantation in children. Researchers prepared the TCRbeta library using unique molecular identifiers, the study reports. MiXCR, applied by TCRdb to the PCR reads, yields one record per CDR3 protein. This sample has approximately 390,000 distinct CDR3 sequences, with roughly a tenth found just once. Sequenced here: PBMCs from the stem cell graft donor, sampled from the stem cell graft. Source of these receptors: a human donor who donated a stem cell graft to a child with acute myeloid leukemia.

In regard to this clonotype: Relative to the germline gene, one junction end is altered; a read error may explain this. This chain connects TRBV6-1 to TRBJ2-6, with 7 bases aligning to TRBD1. CDR1 and CDR2 (germline): MNHNS, SASEGT. The CDR3 contains 17 residues. CDR3 DNA: TGTGCCAGCATCGCGAGGGGGCTTAACTCTGAGGCCAACGTCCTGACTTTC. It specifies CASIARGLNSEANVLTF.

This clonotype was counted at least ten times. The chain joins TRBV5-1 to TRBJ2-1, with 7 bases lining up with TRBD2. V dropped 3 bases and J dropped 7; count of bases not matched to a gene: 7. This CDR3 has 14 amino acids. CDR1 is SGHRS, CDR2 YFSETQ, per germline. The CDR3 protein is CASSSAGAWNEQFF. Written as DNA, the CDR3 is TGCGCCAGCAGCTCCGCGGGAGCTTGGAATGAGCAGTTCTTC.

This clonotype was seen repeatedly, ten times or more. The junction differs from germline at one of its ends, possibly a read error. V usage is TRBV7-2 and J usage is TRBJ2-3; D is unclear. The CDR3 is 11 residues long. In germline, CDR1 is SGHTA, CDR2 FQGNSA. The CDR3 loop is CASSFFPNVGF. The CDR3 region has the DNA TGTGCCAGCAGCTTTTTCCCGAATGTGGGTTTT.

The chain recombines TRBV7-3 with TRBJ2-1; D is uncertain. Per the germline V gene, CDR1 is SGHTA and CDR2 is FQGTGA. CDR3 length: 12 residues. V was pared by 4 bases and J by 8 bases, with 9 bases between. This CDR3 is CASSSDDDEQFF. DNA for the CDR3: TGTGCCAGCAGCTCCGATGACGATGAGCAGTTCTTC.

This clonotype has a count of ten or more. The rearrangement links TRBV12-3 or TRBV12-4 to TRBJ1-1; 7 bases align to TRBD1. J lost 4 bases, V lost 3 bases, and 5 bases had no gene match. This CDR3 has 14 amino acids. CDR3 protein: CASSFRQGSTEAFF. In DNA form, the CDR3 reads TGTGCCAGCAGTTTTAGACAGGGTAGCACTGAAGCTTTCTTT.

This clonotype was seen more than once but under ten times. This chain joins TRBV10-3 and TRBJ2-7; TRBD1 agrees at 8 bases. The V gene end was trimmed by 4 bases and the J gene end by 2 bases; junction bases not matched to a gene: 13. The CDR3 totals 17 residues. Looked up from germline, CDR1 is ENHRY and CDR2 is SYGVKD. In nucleotides, the CDR3 is TGTGCCATCAGTGCTGGGGGACAGGCCACCGCACCCTACGAGCAGTACTTC. It codes for CAISAGGQATAPYEQYF.

Regarding this clonotype: The germline gene is not matched at one end of the junction; a read error may be the cause. This chain joins TRBV6-1 and TRBJ2-1; the match to TRBD2 covers 14 bases. The CDR3 length is 14 residues. The germline V gene has CDR1 MNHNS and CDR2 SASEGT. CDR3 coding DNA: TGTGCCAGCTCGGGACTAGCGGGAGTAAATGACCAGTTCTTC. Amino acids: CASSGLAGVNDQFF.

This clonotype has a handful of counts. V gene TRBV12-3 or TRBV12-4 combines with J gene TRBJ2-5, with D possibly TRBD2 on 6 matching bases. The V and J ends lost 6 bases and 5 bases respectively, with 19 bases between them. This CDR3 has 15 residues. CDR3 sequence: CASSRGGDPGETQYF. The DNA for the CDR3 is TGTGCCAGCAGCCGGGGCGGGGATCCTGGGGAGACCCAGTACTTC.

This clonotype was seen a few times. The CDR3 loop is CSVGSGGEQYV. CDR3 bases: TGCAGCGTTGGCTCCGGGGGTGAGCAGTACGTC. The chain combines TRBV29-1 with TRBJ2-7; maybe TRBD2 (6 bases). Trimming cost V 4 bases and J 7 bases, with 11 bases left between them. This CDR3 has 11 residues. Germline CDR1 is SQVTM and CDR2 is ANQGSEA.

The chain has TRBV29-1 and TRBJ2-2; 8 nucleotides agree with TRBD2. V shed 0 bases and J 1 base; nucleotides not matched to a gene: 10. This CDR3 region has 18 residues. Per the germline V gene, CDR1 is SQVTM and CDR2 is ANQGSEA. CDR3 in DNA: TGCAGCGTTGAAGATTTGGAGAGCGGGAGCTGGAACACCGGGGAGCTGTTTTTT. Translating it yields CSVEDLESGSWNTGELFF.

Only a few counts were recorded for this clonotype. The V and J genes are TRBV11-2 and TRBJ2-7; TRBD2 matches at 8 bases. CDR3 length: 16 amino acids. The germline CDR1 and CDR2 sequences are SGHAT and FQNNGV. After removal of 4 bases from V and 3 bases from J, the junction contained 11 bases not matched to a gene. The CDR3 DNA reads as TGTGCCAGCAGCTCGGCCGGGACTAGGGGGTACTACGAGCAGTACTTC. Translated, it gives CASSSAGTRGYYEQYF.

The chain combines TRBV5-4 with TRBJ2-6, with a weak D call TRBD1 (5 bases). CDR3 length equals 16 residues. The V gene lost 0 bases and the J gene lost 4 bases, with 11 bases spanning the gap. The germline V gene has CDR1 SGHNT and CDR2 YYREEE (reference sequence). In DNA form, the CDR3 reads TGTGCCAGCAGCTTGGCGCAGGGATCAGGGGCCAACGTCCTGACTTTC. It yields the protein CASSLAQGSGANVLTF.

There are a few counts of this clonotype. The chain joins TRBV29-1 to TRBJ2-1, with TRBD2 as a possible D gene (6 bases). Germline-derived CDR1 and CDR2 are SQVTM and ANQGSEA. CDR3 length equals 14 residues. Trimming removed 7 bases from V and 4 bases from J, with 17 bases in between. The CDR3 DNA is TGCAGCGCCCCCTCGGGGGTGCGTTACAATGAGCAGTTCTTC. Its translation is CSAPSGVRYNEQFF.

The chain joins TRBV20-1 to TRBJ2-3, with 13 bases lining up with TRBD2. The germline V gene encodes CDR1 DFQATT and CDR2 SNEGSKA (reference sequence). This CDR3 region has 13 residues. V lost 5 bases, J lost 10 bases, and 6 bases stayed unmatched. CDR3 protein: CSAGTSGRASQYF. The CDR3 region has the DNA TGCAGTGCTGGCACTAGCGGGAGGGCCTCGCAGTATTTT.

The chain uses TRBV5-1 and TRBJ1-4, with TRBD1 as a possible D gene (5 bases). Trimming removed 2 bases at V and 5 bases at J, with 10 bases between. Germline V lookup: CDR1 SGHRS, CDR2 YFSETQ. The CDR3 contains 14 residues. The CDR3 here is CASSLTGRNEKLFF. DNA of the CDR3: TGCGCCAGCAGCTTAACGGGACGGAATGAAAAACTGTTTTTT. Using reference TRBV5-1 and TRBJ1-4 for the parts outside the CDR3, the full variable domain is KAGVTQTPRYLIKTRGQQVTLSCSPISGHRSVSWYQQTPGQGLQFLFEYFSETQRNKGNFPGRFSGRQFSNSRSEMNVSTLELGDSALYLCASSLTGRNEKLFFGSGTQLSVL.

This chain connects TRBV4-1 to TRBJ2-5; TRBD2 aligns across 7 bases. In germline, CDR1 is MGHRA, CDR2 YSYEKL. The CDR3 consists of 15 residues. The V gene end was trimmed by 4 bases and the J gene end by 3 bases; junction bases not matched to a gene: 8. The DNA for the CDR3 is TGCGCCAGCAGCCGTAGCGGGCCATTCGAAGAGACCCAGTACTTC. Its translation: CASSRSGPFEETQYF.

The V and J genes are TRBV20-1 and TRBJ2-2; 7 bases are a match to TRBD1. The trim removed 0 bases at V and 7 bases at J, leaving 5 bases unmatched. Germline CDR1 is DFQATT and CDR2 is SNEGSKA (reference sequence). This CDR3 contains 14 residues. The CDR3 nucleotides are TGCAGTGCTAGAGATACAGGGGATGACGGGGAGCTGTTTTTT. Protein product: CSARDTGDDGELFF.

Only a few counts were recorded for this clonotype. The V and J genes are TRBV5-1 and TRBJ2-7; D uncertain. There are 13 residues in the CDR3. The V end was cut by 4 bases, the J end by 5 bases, with 13 bases between. Germline V gene sequence: CDR1 SGHRS, CDR2 YFSETQ. CDR3 residues: CASSPQVSNEQYV. In nucleotides, the CDR3 is TGCGCCAGCAGCCCTCAGGTTTCCAACGAGCAGTACGTC.

The rearrangement links TRBV7-9 to TRBJ1-2; 7 bases line up with TRBD1. V was pared by 3 bases and J by 5 bases, with 9 bases of the junction left unmatched. In germline, CDR1 is SEHNR, CDR2 FQNEAQ (reference sequence). The CDR3 runs to 15 residues. CDR3 bases: TGTGCCAGCAGCTTGGCGGGACAGCGGGGATATGGCTACACCTTC. It yields the protein CASSLAGQRGYGYTF.

This clonotype was observed many times. The J gene is TRBJ2-3, the V gene TRBV10-3; 10 bases map to TRBD2. V gave up 2 bases and J gave up 2 bases; unmatched junction bases: 1. The CDR3 spans 15 residues. Germline V lookup: CDR1 ENHRY, CDR2 SYGVKD. Here the CDR3 reads CAISESGGVTDTQYF. CDR3 nucleotide sequence: TGTGCCATCAGTGAGAGCGGGGGGGTCACAGATACGCAGTATTTT.

The chain links TRBV10-3 to TRBJ2-3, with D tentatively TRBD1 or TRBD2 (5 bases each). Germline-derived CDR1 and CDR2 are ENHRY and SYGVKD. V lost 2 bases and J lost 3, with 12 bases in between. The CDR3 contains 15 residues. DNA of the CDR3: TGTGCCATCAGTGAGAGGGGCCGGGGAACAGATACGCAGTATTTT. Translating it yields CAISERGRGTDTQYF.

This clonotype was recorded many times. CDR3: CSARRNRVRQDSSPLHF. In nucleotides, the CDR3 is TGCAGTGCTAGAAGAAACCGGGTCCGACAGGACTCTTCACCCCTCCACTTT. This chain links TRBV20-1 with TRBJ1-6; the D gene is possibly TRBD1 (6 bases). The CDR3 is 17 amino acids. V was clipped by 2 bases and J by 9 bases, with 23 bases between them. Looked up from germline, CDR1 is DFQATT and CDR2 is SNEGSKA (reference sequence).

This clonotype has only a few counts. The rearrangement joins TRBV27 to TRBJ1-1; 9 bases match TRBD1. From germline, CDR1 is MNHEY and CDR2 SMNVEV (reference sequence). This CDR3 is 14 amino acids long. V lost 4 bases, J lost 3 bases, and 3 bases stayed unmatched. CDR3 amino acids: CASSSGDRDTEAFF. The CDR3 DNA follows: TGTGCCAGCAGTTCGGGGGACAGGGACACTGAAGCTTTCTTT.

This clonotype appeared a few times. The chain couples TRBV5-1 to TRBJ2-5; the D gene is possibly TRBD2 (5 bases). V lost 0 bases and J lost 3, with 9 bases in between. CDR1 and CDR2 (germline): SGHRS, YFSETQ. This CDR3 region has 14 residues. The CDR3 DNA is TGCGCCAGCAGCTTGGAGGCTAGCAAAGAGACCCAGTACTTC. Translated: CASSLEASKETQYF.

This clonotype was picked up a small number of times. The chain has TRBV10-3 and TRBJ2-7; 7 bases line up with TRBD1. The germline V gene encodes CDR1 ENHRY and CDR2 SYGVKD. J gave up 2 bases and V 0 bases, and 1 base lay outside the gene matches. CDR3 length equals 14 residues. The CDR3 sequence: CAISESGGPYEQYF. CDR3 in DNA: TGTGCCATCAGTGAGTCAGGGGGCCCCTACGAGCAGTACTTC.

This clonotype has ten or more counts. The gene calls are TRBV9 and TRBJ1-6; D is unclear. CDR3 length equals 13 residues. Trimming removed 4 bases from V and 10 bases from J, with 12 bases in between. Germline CDR1 is SGDLS and CDR2 is YYNGEE. The DNA for the CDR3 is TGTGCCAGCAGCCGAAAAACCGGCTCACCCCTCCACTTT. This gives the protein CASSRKTGSPLHF. Supplemented by reference TRBV9 and TRBJ1-6, the full variable domain reads DSGVTQTPKHLITATGQRVTLRCSPRSGDLSVYWYQQSLDQGLQFLIQYYNGEERAKGNILERFSAQQFPDLHSELNLSSLELGDSALYFCASSRKTGSPLHFGNGTRLTVT.